This T cell receptor (beta chain) was recovered during a study of human T cells and chemical hapten exposure. Study-wide findings and caveats: TCRs above 1 in 1000 frequency stayed constant with DPC sensitization.

The sample's time point: patch test 3, about 24 weeks after DPC sensitization. The treatment was: therapeutic diphenylcyclopropenone sensitization with weekly scalp DPC. Per the study methods: Counting gave a median of roughly 100,000 TCRs per sample, with values ranging from about 23,224 to 700,000. TCRdb processed the RACE reads anew with MiXCR; each CDR3 protein has one entry. The V and J calls were determined by TCRdb, not by the authors. The data contain roughly 200,000 distinct CDR3 sequences, roughly a quarter of them seen just once; the ten biggest clones take up approximately 2.5%. About this clonotype itself: Antigen: not known.

The specimen was whole blood, collected in connection with sensitization to the hapten diphenylcyclopropenone (DPC). The clonotype comes from a woman aged 35 to 49 with alopecia areata. Some clones in this sample may be carry-over from other donors' samples.

The CDR3, as DNA: TGCGCCAGCAGCCTTGCTAGGAGGGCTAGCACAGATACGCAGTATTTT. Protein: CASSLARRASTDTQYF. The chain carries TRBV4-3 and TRBJ2-3, with a possible D match to TRBD2 (6 bases). V lost 4 bases to trimming and J lost 0 bases, with 14 bases between them. Germline V gene data show CDR1 as LGHNA and CDR2 as YSLEER. The CDR3 sequence is 16 residues long.